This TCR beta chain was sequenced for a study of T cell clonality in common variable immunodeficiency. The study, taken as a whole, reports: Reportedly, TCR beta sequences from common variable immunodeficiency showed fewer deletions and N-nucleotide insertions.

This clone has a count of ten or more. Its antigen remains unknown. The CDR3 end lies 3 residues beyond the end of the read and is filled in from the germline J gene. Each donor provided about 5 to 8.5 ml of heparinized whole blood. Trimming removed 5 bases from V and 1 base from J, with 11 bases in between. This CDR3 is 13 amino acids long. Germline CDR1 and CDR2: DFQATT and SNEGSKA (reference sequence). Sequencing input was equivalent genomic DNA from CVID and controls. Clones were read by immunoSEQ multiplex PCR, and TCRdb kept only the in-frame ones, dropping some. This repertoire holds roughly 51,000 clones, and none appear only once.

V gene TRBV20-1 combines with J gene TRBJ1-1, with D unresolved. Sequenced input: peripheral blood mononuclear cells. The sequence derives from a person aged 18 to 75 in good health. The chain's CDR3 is CSADSGWNTEAFF. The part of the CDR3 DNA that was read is TGCAGTGCTGACTCCGGTTGGAACACTGAA.